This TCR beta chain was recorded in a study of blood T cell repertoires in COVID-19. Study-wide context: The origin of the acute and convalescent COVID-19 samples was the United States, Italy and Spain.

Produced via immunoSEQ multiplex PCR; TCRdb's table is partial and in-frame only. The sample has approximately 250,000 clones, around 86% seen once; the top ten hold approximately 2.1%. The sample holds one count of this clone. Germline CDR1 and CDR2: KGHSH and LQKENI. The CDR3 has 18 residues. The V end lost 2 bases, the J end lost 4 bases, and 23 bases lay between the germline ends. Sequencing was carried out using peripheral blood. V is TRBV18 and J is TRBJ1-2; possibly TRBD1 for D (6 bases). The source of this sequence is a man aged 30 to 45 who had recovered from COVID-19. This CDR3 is CASSPSGLGPRGVYGYTF. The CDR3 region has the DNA TGTGCCAGCTCACCATCCGGATTGGGGCCCAGGGGAGTCTATGGCTACACCTTC.